These T cell receptor beta chains were read from a single sample in a study of blood T cell repertoires in COVID-19. Profiling relied on immunoSEQ multiplex PCR, and the TCRdb table lists in-frame clones only, not all of them. The sample consists of about 160,000 clones, 75% to 90% of them appearing once. Sequenced: peripheral blood. These receptor sequences come from a human donor with acute or convalescent COVID-19. The donor label of this sample is uncertain. CDR3s include the opening cysteine and the closing phenylalanine or tryptophan. D genes are given only for firm matches. The size field is filled for only some rows; it gives once, few, many or a size class.

once,TRBJ2-3,TRBV28,TRBD2,CASSAGGGGGTDTQYF,TGTGCCAGCAGTGCTGGGGGGGGTGGAGGCACAGATACGCAGTATTTT
.,TRBJ1-6,TRBV5-5,.,CASSFRFYNSPLHF,TGTGCCAGCAGCTTTCGTTTCTATAATTCACCCCTCCACTTT
.,TRBJ2-4,TRBV30,.,CAWTPGSDIQYF,TGTGCCTGGACCCCAGGAAGTGACATTCAGTACTTC
few,TRBJ1-4,TRBV4-1,.,CASSQVGGSNEKLFF,TGCGCCAGCAGCCAAGTTGGAGGCTCTAATGAAAAACTGTTTTTT
.,TRBJ1-1,TRBV11-3,.,CASSPWQGINTEAFF,TGTGCCAGCAGCCCATGGCAGGGTATCAACACTGAAGCTTTCTTT
.,TRBJ1-5,TRBV28,.,CASSFSNQPQHF,TGTGCCAGCAGTTTCTCCAATCAGCCCCAGCATTTT
.,TRBJ1-1,TRBV5-1,TRBD1,CASSFRTGAADTEAFF,TGCGCCAGCAGCTTTCGAACAGGGGCTGCTGACACTGAAGCTTTCTTT
.,TRBJ2-2,TRBV6-2/TRBV6-3,.,CASCPTGLNTGELFF,TGTGCCAGCTGCCCAACAGGACTAAACACCGGGGAGCTGTTTTTT
.,TRBJ2-2,TRBV9,TRBD1,CASSGYRGPGTGELFF,TGTGCCAGCAGCGGATACAGGGGGCCAGGTACCGGGGAGCTGTTTTTT
.,TRBJ1-2,TRBV7-9,.,CASSPTTGALNYGYTF,TGTGCCAGCAGCCCTACAACAGGAGCACTTAACTATGGCTACACCTTC
.,TRBJ2-1,TRBV2,TRBD2,CASSATSGGFNEQFF,TGTGCCAGCAGCGCTACTAGCGGGGGGTTCAATGAGCAGTTCTTC
.,TRBJ1-5,TRBV30,.,CAWRGQGDRQPQHF,TGTGCCTGGAGAGGGCAGGGCGATCGACAGCCCCAGCATTTT
.,TRBJ2-1,TRBV9,.,CASSVESPSGSGREQFF,TGTGCCAGCAGCGTAGAGTCCCCCAGCGGCAGCGGGCGAGAGCAGTTCTTC
.,TRBJ1-2,TRBV30,.,CAWTQGRGYGYTF,TGTGCCTGGACCCAGGGGCGCGGGTATGGCTACACCTTC
.,TRBJ2-5,TRBV9,TRBD1,CASSPQSGTGVQETQYF,TGTGCCAGCAGCCCTCAGTCCGGGACAGGGGTTCAAGAGACCCAGTACTTC